This TCR beta chain was profiled in a study of Tregs in tolerant kidney transplant recipients. Comments on this clone: Its antigen remains unknown.

TCRdb's table, derived via immunoSEQ multiplex PCR, lists solely in-frame clones and lacks some. The data show fewer than 65,000 clones, with 70% to 90% seen just once and under 2.5% held by the top ten. General study results and limits: Biological reproducibility was not directly addressed, but technical replication error appeared minimal.

Germline V CDR1 and CDR2: SEHNR, FQNEAQ (reference sequence). This CDR3 region has 14 residues. V was pared by 5 bases and J by 6 bases, with 14 bases between. The sequence was collected from a human donor who received a combined kidney and bone marrow transplant. The rearrangement links TRBV7-9 to TRBJ1-5, with D perhaps TRBD1 (5 bases). The sample consisted of Tregs from blood, taken before the transplant. The CDR3 DNA is TGTGCCAGCAGCCGGAGCGGGGGGATTCAGCCCCAGCATTTT. Translating gives CASSRSGGIQPQHF.